Below are 8 T cell receptor beta chains sequenced from a single sample in a study of tumor-infiltrating lymphocytes in primary liver carcinoma. The researchers produced TCR beta cDNA from roughly 500 ng total RNA with a constant-region primer. Libraries of TCR beta came from three nested multiplex PCR rounds with slightly modified ARM-PCR. Running 9 to 11 cycles apiece, the first two PCR rounds relied on TRBV1-TRBV30 forward primers together with a C-beta reverse primer. From the multiplex PCR reads, TCRdb called clonotypes with MiXCR, one entry per CDR3 protein. The data hold 150,000 to 200,000 distinct CDR3 sequences, with almost 65% observed a single time. Alongside blood RNA obtained from unsorted whole blood, germline DNA was also extracted. The specimen was peripheral blood. Receptor source: a woman aged 55-70 years with primary liver carcinoma and hepatitis B virus infection.

Details on this clonotype: A junction end diverges from the germline sequence, so it may reflect a read error. V usage is TRBV29-1 and J usage is TRBJ1-1; unclear D gene. Germline CDR1 and CDR2: SQVTM and ANQGSEA. This CDR3 comprises 11 residues. CDR3 nucleotide sequence: TGCGGCGTTGTGCCGGATACTGAAGCTTTCTTT. Translated, it gives CGVVPDTEAFF.

A word on this clonotype: At one of its ends the junction is not consistent with the germline gene, which may arise from a read error. This rearrangement joins TRBV29-1 to TRBJ2-2; 10 bases are shared with TRBD1. Germline CDR1 and CDR2: SQVTM and ANQGSEA. This CDR3 is 14 amino acids long. This CDR3 is CNVGGQGGNGELFF. The CDR3 DNA follows: TGCAACGTTGGAGGACAGGGGGGGAACGGGGAGCTGTTTTTT.

J is TRBJ1-1 and V is TRBV4-1; 7 bases are shared with TRBD1. V shed 8 bases, J shed 0 bases, and the junction held 12 bases outside the gene matches. This CDR3 has 16 amino acids. The germline gives CDR1 MGHRA, CDR2 YSYEKL. Written as DNA, the CDR3 is TGCGCCAGCGGTCAATCCGGGACAGCCATGAACACTGAAGCTTTCTTT. Protein: CASGQSGTAMNTEAFF.

As to this clonotype: A clone one base away is much larger, so this may be a read error. The chain carries TRBV28 and TRBJ1-5; no firm D call. The ends were cut back, 5 bases at V and 3 bases at J, with 11 bases in the middle. This CDR3 is 14 amino acids long. Germline-derived CDR1 and CDR2 are MDHEN and SYDVKM. The CDR3 DNA reads as TGTGCCAGCAGTCCCATGGAAGTCAATCAGCCCCAGCATTTT. Translated: CASSPMEVNQPQHF.

The V call is TRBV2, the J call TRBJ2-7, with D uncertain. Per germline, CDR1 SNHLY and CDR2 FYNNEI. Trimming took off 3 bases at V and 0 bases at J, with 18 bases between the two ends. This CDR3 has 17 amino acids. The CDR3: CASSEIPGSLHSYEQYF. DNA of the CDR3: TGTGCCAGCAGTGAGATCCCGGGCAGCCTCCACTCCTACGAGCAGTACTTC.

In regard to this clonotype: This may be a read error: a much more frequent sequence differs by one nucleotide. V usage is TRBV6-1 and J usage is TRBJ2-7; the D is unclear. The CDR3 consists of 13 residues. Germline CDR1 MNHNS, CDR2 SASEGT. Here the CDR3 DNA reads TGTGCCAGCAGTGTATCGGAGCCCTACGTGCAGTACTTC. Translated, it gives CASSVSEPYVQYF.

This clonotype occurred many times. The genes are TRBV11-2 and TRBJ2-3; 8 bases align to TRBD2. J lost 4 bases, V lost 1 base, and 13 bases had no gene match. CDR1 SGHAT and CDR2 FQNNGV come from the germline V gene. The CDR3 is made up of 18 amino acids. The CDR3 loop reads CASSLGVRAGGLPDTQYF. As DNA, the CDR3 is TGTGCCAGCAGCTTAGGTGTTCGGGCGGGAGGTCTGCCAGATACGCAGTATTTT.

Many counts were recorded for this clonotype. This chain connects TRBV11-2 to TRBJ2-6; D perhaps matches TRBD1 (6 bases). The CDR3 loop spans 17 amino acids. The V end lost 0 bases, the J end lost 0 bases, and 9 bases lay between the germline ends. CDR1 and CDR2 (germline): SGHAT, FQNNGV. The CDR3 DNA follows: TGTGCCAGCAGCTTAGATGGACAGTTCTCTGGGGCCAACGTCCTGACTTTC. Translating it yields CASSLDGQFSGANVLTF.